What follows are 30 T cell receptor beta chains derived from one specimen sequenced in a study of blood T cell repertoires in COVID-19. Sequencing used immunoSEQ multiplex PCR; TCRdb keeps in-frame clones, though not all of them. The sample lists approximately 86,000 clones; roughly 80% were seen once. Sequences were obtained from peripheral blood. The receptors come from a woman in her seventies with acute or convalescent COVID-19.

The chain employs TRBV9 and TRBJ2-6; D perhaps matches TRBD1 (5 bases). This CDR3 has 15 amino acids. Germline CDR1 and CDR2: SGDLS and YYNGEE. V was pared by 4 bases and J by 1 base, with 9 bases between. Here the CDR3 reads CASSRAGSGANVLTF. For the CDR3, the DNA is TGTGCCAGCAGCCGAGCAGGGTCTGGGGCCAACGTCCTGACTTTC.

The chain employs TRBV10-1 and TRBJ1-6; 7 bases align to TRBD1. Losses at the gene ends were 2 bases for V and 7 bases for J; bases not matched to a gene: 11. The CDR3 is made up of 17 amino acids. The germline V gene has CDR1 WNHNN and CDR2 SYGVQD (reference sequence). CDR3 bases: TGCGCCAGCAGTGAGAGGGGACAGCCCATCGAGAATTCACCCCTCCACTTT. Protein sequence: CASSERGQPIENSPLHF.

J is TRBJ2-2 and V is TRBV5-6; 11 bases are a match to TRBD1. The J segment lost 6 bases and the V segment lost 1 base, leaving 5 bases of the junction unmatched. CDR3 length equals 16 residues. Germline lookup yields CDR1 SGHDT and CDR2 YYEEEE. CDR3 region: CASSLTGQGGSGELFF. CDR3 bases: TGTGCCAGCAGCTTGACGGGACAGGGGGGGTCCGGGGAGCTGTTTTTT.

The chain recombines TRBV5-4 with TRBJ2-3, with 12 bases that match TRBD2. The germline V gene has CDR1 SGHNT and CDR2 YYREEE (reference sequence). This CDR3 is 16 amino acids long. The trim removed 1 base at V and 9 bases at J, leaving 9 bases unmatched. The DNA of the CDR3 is TGTGCCAGCAGCTTGTGGGCTAGCGGGGGGGCGAGGACGCAGTATTTT. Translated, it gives CASSLWASGGARTQYF.

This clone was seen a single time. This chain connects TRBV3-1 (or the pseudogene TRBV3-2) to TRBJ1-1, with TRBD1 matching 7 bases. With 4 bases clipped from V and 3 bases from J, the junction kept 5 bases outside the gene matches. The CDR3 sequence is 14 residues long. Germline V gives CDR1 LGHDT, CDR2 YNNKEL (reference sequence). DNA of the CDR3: TGTGCCAGCAGCCGATACAGGGGATACACTGAAGCTTTCTTT. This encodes CASSRYRGYTEAFF.

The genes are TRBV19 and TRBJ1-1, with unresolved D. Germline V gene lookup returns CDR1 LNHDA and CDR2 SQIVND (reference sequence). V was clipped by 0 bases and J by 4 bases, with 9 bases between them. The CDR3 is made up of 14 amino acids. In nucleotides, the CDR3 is TGTGCCAGTAGTATAGATCGCGGTAGCACTGAAGCTTTCTTT. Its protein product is CASSIDRGSTEAFF.

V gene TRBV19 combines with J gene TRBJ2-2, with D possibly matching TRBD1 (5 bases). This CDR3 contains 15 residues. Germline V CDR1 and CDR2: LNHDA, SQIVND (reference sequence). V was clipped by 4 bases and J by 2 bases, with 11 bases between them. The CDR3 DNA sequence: TGTGCCAGTAGTAACAGGAACCTAAACACCGGGGAGCTGTTTTTT. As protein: CASSNRNLNTGELFF.

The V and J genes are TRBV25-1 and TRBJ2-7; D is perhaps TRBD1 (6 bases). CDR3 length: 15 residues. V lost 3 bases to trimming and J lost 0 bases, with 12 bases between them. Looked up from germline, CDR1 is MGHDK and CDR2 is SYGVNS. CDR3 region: CASSETGPSSYEQYF. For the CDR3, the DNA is TGTGCCAGCAGTGAGACAGGACCGAGCTCCTACGAGCAGTACTTC.

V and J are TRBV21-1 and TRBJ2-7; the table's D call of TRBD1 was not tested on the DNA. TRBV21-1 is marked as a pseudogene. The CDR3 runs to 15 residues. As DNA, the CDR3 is TGTGCCAGCAGCAGTCGTCATCACCAGGCCTACGAGCAGTACTTC. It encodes CASSSRHHQAYEQYF.

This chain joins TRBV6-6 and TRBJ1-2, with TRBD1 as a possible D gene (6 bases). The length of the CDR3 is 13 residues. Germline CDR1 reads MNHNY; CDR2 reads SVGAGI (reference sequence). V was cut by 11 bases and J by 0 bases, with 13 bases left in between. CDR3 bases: TGTGCCGGCTCCCGGGACACTAACTATGGCTACACCTTC. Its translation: CAGSRDTNYGYTF.

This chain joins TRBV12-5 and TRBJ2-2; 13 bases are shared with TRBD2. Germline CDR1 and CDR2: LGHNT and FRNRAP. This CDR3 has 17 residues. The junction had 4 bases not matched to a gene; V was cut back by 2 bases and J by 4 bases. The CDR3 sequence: CASGLTSGRAGTGELFF. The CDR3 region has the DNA TGTGCTAGTGGTTTGACTAGCGGGAGGGCTGGCACCGGGGAGCTGTTTTTT.

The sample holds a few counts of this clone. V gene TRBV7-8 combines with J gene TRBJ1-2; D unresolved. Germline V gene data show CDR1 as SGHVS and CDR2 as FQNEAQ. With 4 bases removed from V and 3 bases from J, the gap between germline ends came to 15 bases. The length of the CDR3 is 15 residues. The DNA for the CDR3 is TGTGCCAGCAGCTCCCGCCGGCGGGCAGACTATGGCTACACCTTC. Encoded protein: CASSSRRRADYGYTF.

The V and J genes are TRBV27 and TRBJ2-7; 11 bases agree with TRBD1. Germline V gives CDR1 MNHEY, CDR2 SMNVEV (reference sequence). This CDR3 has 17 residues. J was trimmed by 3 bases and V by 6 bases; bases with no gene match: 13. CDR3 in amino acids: CASSSDRGLLGGYEQYF. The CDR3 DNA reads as TGTGCCAGCAGCTCGGACAGGGGGCTTTTAGGTGGCTACGAGCAGTACTTC.

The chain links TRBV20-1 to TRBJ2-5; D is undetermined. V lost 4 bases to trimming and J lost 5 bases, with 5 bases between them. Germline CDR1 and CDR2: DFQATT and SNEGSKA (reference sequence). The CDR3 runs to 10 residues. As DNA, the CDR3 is TGCAGTGCTACCTTGGAGACCCAGTACTTC. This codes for CSATLETQYF.

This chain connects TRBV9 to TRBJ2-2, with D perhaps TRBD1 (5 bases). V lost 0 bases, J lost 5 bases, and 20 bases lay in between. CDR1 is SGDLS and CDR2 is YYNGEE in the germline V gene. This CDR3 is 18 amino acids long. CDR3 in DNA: TGTGCCAGCAGCGTAGAGGGGTTGTGGGGAATTGGTACCGGGGAGCTGTTTTTT. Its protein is CASSVEGLWGIGTGELFF.

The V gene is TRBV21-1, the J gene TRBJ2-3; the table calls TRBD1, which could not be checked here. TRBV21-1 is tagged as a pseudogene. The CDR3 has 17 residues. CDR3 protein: CASSKVGTGEFTDTQYF. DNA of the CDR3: TGTGCCAGCAGTAAGGTAGGGACAGGAGAATTCACAGATACGCAGTATTTT.

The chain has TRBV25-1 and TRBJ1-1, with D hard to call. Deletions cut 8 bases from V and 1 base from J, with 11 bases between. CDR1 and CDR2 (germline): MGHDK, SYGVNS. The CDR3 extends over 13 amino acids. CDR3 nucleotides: TGTGCCAGCGGCCGGGTGGGGAACACTGAAGCTTTCTTT. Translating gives CASGRVGNTEAFF.

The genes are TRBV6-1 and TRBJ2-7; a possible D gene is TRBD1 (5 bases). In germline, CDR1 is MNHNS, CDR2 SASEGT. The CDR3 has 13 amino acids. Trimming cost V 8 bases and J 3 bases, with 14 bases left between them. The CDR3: CASSSGQFYEQYF. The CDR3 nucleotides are TGTGCCAGCTCCTCAGGGCAATTCTACGAGCAGTACTTC.

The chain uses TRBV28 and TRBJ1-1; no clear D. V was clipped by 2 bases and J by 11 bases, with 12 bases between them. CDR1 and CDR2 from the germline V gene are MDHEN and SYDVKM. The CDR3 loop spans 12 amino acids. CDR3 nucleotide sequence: TGTGCCAGCAGTTTAACAGACAATTTGGCTTTCTTT. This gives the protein CASSLTDNLAFF.

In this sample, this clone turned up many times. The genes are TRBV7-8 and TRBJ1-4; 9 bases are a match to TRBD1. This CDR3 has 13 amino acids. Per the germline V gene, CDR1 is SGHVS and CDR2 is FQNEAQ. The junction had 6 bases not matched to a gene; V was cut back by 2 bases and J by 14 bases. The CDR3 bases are TGTGCCAGCAGCTTATCCGGGACAGGGCTTCTGTTTTTT. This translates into CASSLSGTGLLFF.

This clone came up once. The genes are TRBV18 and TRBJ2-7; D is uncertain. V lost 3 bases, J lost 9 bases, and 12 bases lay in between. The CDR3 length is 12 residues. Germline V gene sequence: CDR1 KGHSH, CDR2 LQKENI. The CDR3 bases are TGTGCCAGCTCACCCGATCCTACGGGGCAGTACTTC. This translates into CASSPDPTGQYF.

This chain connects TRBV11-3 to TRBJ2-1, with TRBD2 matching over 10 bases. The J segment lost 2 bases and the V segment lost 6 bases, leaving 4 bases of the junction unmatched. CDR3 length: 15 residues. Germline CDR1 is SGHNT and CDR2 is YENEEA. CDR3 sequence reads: CASSPSGGAYNEQFF. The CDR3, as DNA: TGTGCCAGCAGTCCCAGCGGGGGGGCCTACAATGAGCAGTTCTTC.

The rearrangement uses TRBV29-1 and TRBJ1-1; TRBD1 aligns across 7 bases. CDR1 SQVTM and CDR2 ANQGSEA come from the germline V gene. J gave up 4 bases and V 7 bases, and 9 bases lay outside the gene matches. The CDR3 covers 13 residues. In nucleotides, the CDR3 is TGCAGCGCCTCGGACAGGTGGTCCACTGAAGCTTTCTTT. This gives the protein CSASDRWSTEAFF. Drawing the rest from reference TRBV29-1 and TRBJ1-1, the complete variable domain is SAVISQKPSRDICQRGTSLTIQCQVDSQVTMMFWYRQQPGQSLTLIATANQGSEATYESGFVIDKFPISRPNLTFSTLTVSNMSPEDSSIYLCSASDRWSTEAFFGQGTRLTVV.

In DNA, the CDR3 is TGCAGCGTAGGACAGGGTAAAGTTGGCGGCACTGAAGCTTTCTTT. It codes for CSVGQGKVGGTEAFF. This sequence joins TRBV29-1 and TRBJ1-1; 8 bases match TRBD1. The CDR3 is made up of 15 amino acids. The germline gives CDR1 SQVTM, CDR2 ANQGSEA. Unmatched junction bases numbered 13, after V lost 6 bases and J lost 4 bases.

The CDR3 bases are TGCAGCGCGGCGGCTAGCGGTCGGGAAGAGCAGTTCTTC. It encodes CSAAASGREEQFF. V gene TRBV29-1 combines with J gene TRBJ2-1; 7 bases line up with TRBD2. This CDR3 has 13 amino acids. CDR1 is SQVTM, CDR2 ANQGSEA, per germline. The V gene end was trimmed by 7 bases and the J gene end by 10 bases; junction bases not matched to a gene: 13.

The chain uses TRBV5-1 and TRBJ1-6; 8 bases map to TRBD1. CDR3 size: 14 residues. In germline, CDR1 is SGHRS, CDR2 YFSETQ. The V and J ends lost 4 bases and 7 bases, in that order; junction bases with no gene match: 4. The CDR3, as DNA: TGCGCCAGCAGCCCGGACAGGGTCAATTCACCCCTCCACTTT. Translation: CASSPDRVNSPLHF.

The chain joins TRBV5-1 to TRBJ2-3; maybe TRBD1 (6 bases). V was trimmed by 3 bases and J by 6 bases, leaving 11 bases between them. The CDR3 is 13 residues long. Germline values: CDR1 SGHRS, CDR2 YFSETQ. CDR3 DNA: TGCGCCAGCAGCTCGGGGACACCCGATACGCAGTATTTT. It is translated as CASSSGTPDTQYF.

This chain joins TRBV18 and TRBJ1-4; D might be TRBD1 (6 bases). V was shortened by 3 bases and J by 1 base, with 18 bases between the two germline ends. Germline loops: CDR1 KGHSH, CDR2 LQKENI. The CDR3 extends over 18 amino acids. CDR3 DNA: TGTGCCAGCTCACCGATGACAGGAAGCCACTTAACTAATGAAAAACTGTTTTTT. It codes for CASSPMTGSHLTNEKLFF.

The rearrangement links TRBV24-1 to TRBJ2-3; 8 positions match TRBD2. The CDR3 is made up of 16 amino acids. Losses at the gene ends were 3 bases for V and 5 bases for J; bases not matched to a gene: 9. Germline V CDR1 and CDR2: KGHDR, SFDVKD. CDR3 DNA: TGTGCCACCAGTGATGAACGGGGGGGCCGGAGAGATACGCAGTATTTT. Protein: CATSDERGGRRDTQYF.

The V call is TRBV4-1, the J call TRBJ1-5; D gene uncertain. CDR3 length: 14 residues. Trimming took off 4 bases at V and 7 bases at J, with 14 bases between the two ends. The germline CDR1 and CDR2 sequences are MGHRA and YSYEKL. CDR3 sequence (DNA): TGCGCCAGCAGCCCCGCCTCTATCGCCCAGCCCCAGCATTTT. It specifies CASSPASIAQPQHF.